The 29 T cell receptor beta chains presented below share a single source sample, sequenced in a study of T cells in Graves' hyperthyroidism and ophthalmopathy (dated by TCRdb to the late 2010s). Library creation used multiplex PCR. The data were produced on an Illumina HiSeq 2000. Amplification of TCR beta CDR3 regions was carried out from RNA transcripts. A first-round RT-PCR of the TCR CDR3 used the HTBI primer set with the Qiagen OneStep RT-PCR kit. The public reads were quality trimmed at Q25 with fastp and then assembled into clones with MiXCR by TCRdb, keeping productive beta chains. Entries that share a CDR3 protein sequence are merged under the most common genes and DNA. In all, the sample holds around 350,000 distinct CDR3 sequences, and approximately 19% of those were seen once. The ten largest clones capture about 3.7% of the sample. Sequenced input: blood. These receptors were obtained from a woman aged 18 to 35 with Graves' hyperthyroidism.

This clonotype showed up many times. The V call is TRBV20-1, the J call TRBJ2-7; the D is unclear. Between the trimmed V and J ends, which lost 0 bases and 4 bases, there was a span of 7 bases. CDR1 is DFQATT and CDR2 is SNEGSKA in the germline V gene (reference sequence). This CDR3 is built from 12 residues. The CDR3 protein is CSARDFRYEQYF. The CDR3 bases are TGCAGTGCTAGAGATTTCAGATACGAGCAGTACTTC.

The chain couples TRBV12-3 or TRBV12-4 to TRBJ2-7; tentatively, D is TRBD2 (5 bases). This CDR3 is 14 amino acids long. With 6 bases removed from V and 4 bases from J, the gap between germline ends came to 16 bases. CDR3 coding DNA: TGTGCCAGCAGATACGACCAGAGAGGGTACGAGCAGTACTTC. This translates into CASRYDQRGYEQYF.

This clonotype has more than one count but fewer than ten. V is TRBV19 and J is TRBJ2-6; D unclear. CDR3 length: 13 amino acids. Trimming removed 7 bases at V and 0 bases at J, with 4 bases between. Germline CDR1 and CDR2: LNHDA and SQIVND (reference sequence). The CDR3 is CASTGSGANVLTF. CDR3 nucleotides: TGTGCCAGTACGGGCTCTGGGGCCAACGTCCTGACTTTC. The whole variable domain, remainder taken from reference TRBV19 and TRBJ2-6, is DGGITQSPKYLFRKEGQNVTLSCEQNLNHDAMYWYRQDPGQGLRLIYYSQIVNDFQKGDIAEGYSVSREKKESFPLTVTSAQKNPTAFYLCASTGSGANVLTFGAGSRLTVL.

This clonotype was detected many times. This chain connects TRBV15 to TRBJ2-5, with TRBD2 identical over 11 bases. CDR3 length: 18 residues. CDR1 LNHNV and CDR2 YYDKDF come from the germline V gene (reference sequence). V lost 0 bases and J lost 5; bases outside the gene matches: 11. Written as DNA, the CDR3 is TGTGCCACCAGCAGAGATCTTCGCCTAGCGGGGGGACAGGAGACCCAGTACTTC. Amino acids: CATSRDLRLAGGQETQYF.

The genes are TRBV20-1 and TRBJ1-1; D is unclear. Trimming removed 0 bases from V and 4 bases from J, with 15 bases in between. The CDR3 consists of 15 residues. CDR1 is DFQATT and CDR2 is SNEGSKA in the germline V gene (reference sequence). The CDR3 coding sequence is TGCAGTGCTAGAGATGCGGGTGACACCAGCACTGAAGCTTTCTTT. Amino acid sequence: CSARDAGDTSTEAFF.

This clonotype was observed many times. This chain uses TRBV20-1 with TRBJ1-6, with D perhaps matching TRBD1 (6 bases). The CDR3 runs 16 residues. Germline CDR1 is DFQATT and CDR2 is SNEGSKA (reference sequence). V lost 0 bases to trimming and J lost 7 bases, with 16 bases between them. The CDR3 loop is CSARDLRRGDNSPLHF. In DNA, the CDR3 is TGCAGTGCTAGAGATTTACGCAGGGGAGACAATTCACCCCTCCACTTT.

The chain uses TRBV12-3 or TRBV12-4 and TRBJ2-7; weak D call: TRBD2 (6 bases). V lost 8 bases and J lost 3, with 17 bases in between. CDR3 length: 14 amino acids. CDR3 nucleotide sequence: TGTGCCAGCGGCATCGGGGGTCAACGCTACGAGCAGTACTTC. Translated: CASGIGGQRYEQYF.

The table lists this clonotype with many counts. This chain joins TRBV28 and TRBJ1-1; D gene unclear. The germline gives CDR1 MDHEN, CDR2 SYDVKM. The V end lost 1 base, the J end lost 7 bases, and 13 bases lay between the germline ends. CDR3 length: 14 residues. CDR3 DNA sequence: TGTGCCAGCAGTTTATTTCCCCCGTACGGTGAAGCTTTCTTT. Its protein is CASSLFPPYGEAFF.

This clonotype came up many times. For the CDR3, the DNA is TGTGCCAGCAGCCGCCGGGATCCCTCGGGCGAGCAGTACTTC. It specifies CASSRRDPSGEQYF. This chain uses TRBV5-5 with TRBJ2-7, with D possibly matching TRBD2 (5 bases). V was pared by 4 bases and J by 6 bases, with 17 bases between. The germline CDR1 and CDR2 sequences are SGHKS and YYEKEE (reference sequence). There are 14 residues in the CDR3. The whole variable domain, filled in from reference TRBV5-5 and TRBJ2-7, reads DAGVTQSPTHLIKTRGQQVTLRCSPISGHKSVSWYQQVLGQGPQFIFQYYEKEERGRGNFPDRFSARQFPNYSSELNVNALLLGDSALYLCASSRRDPSGEQYFGPGTRLTVT.

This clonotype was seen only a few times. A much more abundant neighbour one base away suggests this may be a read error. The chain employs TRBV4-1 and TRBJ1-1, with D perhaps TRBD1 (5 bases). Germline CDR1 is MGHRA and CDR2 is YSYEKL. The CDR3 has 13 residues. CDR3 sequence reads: CASSIGPGTEACF. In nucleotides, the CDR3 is TGCGCCAGCAGCATTGGACCGGGGACTGAAGCTTGCTTT.

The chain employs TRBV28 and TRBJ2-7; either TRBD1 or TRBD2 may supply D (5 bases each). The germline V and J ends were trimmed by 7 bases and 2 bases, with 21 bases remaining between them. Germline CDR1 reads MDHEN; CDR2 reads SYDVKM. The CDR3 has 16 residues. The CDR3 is CASNSLGGMEAYEQYF. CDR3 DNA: TGTGCCAGCAACAGCCTTGGGGGAATGGAAGCCTACGAGCAGTACTTC.

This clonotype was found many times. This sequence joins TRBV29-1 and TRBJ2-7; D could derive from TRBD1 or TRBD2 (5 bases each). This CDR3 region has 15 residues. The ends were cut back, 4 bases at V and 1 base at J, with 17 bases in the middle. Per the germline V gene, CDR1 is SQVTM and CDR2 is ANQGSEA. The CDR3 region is CSVAKLTGTSYEQYF. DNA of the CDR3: TGCAGCGTTGCTAAGCTTACCGGGACGTCCTACGAGCAGTACTTC.

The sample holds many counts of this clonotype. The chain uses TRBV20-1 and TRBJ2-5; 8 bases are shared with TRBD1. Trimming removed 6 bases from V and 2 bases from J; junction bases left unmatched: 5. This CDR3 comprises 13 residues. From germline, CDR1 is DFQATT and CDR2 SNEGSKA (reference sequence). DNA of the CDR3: TGCAGTGCCTCCAGGGGGCAGCAAGAGACCCAGTACTTC. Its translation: CSASRGQQETQYF.

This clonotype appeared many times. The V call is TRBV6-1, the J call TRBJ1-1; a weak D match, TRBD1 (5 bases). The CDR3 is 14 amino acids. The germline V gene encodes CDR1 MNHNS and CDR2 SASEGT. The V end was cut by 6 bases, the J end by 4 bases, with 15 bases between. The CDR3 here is CASRPGRGGTEAFF. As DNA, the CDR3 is TGTGCCAGCAGGCCGGGACGGGGAGGCACTGAAGCTTTCTTT.

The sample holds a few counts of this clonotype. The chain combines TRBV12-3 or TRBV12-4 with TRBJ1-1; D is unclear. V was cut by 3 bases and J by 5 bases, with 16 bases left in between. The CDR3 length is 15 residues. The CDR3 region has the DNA TGTGCCAGCAGTTTCCAGGCAGAACGGGGAACTGAAGCTTTCTTT. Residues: CASSFQAERGTEAFF.

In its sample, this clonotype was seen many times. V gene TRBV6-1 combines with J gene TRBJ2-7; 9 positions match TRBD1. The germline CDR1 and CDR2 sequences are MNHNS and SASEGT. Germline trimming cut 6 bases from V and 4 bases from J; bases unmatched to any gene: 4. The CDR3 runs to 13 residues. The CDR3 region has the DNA TGTGCCAGCAGGGGACAGGGTCAGTACGAGCAGTACTTC. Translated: CASRGQGQYEQYF.

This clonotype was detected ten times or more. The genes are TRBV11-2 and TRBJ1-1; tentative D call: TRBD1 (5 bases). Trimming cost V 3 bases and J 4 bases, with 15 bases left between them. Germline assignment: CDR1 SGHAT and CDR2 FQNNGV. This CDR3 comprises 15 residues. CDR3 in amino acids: CASSLGVQGGTEAFF. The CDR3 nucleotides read TGTGCCAGCAGCTTGGGGGTGCAGGGAGGCACTGAAGCTTTCTTT. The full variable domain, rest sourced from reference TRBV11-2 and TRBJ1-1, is EAGVAQSPRYKIIEKRQSVAFWCNPISGHATLYWYQQILGQGPKLLIQFQNNGVVDDSQLPKDRFSAERLKGVDSTLKIQPAKLEDSAVYLCASSLGVQGGTEAFFGQGTRLTVV.

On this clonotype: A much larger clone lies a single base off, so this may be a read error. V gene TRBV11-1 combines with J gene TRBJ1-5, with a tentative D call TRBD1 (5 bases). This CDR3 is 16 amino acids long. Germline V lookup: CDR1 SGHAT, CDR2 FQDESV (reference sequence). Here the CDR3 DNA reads TGTGCCAGCAGCTTAGAGGCAGGGAACAGCAATCAGCCCCAGGATTTT. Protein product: CASSLEAGNSNQPQDF.

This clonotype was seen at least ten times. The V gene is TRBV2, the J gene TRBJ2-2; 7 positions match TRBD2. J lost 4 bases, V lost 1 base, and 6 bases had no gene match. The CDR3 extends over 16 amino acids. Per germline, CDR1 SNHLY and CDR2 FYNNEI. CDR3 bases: TGTGCCAGCAGTGAAGAGGCGGGGGACCTCACCGGGGAGCTGTTTTTT. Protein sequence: CASSEEAGDLTGELFF.

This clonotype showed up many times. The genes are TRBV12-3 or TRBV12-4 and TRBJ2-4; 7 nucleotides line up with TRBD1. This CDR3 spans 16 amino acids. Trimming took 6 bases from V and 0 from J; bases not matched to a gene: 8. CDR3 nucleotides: TGTGCCAGCAGAGTGACAGGGCCGAGAGCCAAAAACATTCAGTACTTC. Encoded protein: CASRVTGPRAKNIQYF.

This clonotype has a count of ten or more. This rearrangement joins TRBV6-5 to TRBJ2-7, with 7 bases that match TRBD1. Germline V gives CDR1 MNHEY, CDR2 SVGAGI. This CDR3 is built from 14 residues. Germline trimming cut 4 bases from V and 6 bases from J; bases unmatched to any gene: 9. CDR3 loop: CASSFERQGGEQYF. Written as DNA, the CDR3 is TGTGCCAGCAGTTTCGAGCGACAGGGTGGCGAGCAGTACTTC.

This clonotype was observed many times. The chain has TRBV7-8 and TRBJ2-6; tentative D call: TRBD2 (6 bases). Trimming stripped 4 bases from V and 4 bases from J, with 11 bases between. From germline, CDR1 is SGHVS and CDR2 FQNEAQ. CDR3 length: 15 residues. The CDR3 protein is CASSSGRGGANVLTF. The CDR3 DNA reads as TGTGCCAGCAGCTCCGGACGGGGGGGGGCCAACGTCCTGACTTTC.

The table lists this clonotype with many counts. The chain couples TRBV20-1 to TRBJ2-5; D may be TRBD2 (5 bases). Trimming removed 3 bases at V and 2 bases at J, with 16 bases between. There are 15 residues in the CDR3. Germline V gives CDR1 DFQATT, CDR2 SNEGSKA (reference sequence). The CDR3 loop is CSAREIWTPQETQYF. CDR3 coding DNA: TGCAGTGCTAGGGAGATATGGACTCCTCAAGAGACCCAGTACTTC.

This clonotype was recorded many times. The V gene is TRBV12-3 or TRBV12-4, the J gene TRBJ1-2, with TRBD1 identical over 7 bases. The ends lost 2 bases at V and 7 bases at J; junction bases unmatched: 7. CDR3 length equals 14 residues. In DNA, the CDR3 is TGTGCCAGCAGTTTATTGAGGGGGCGGAGTGGCTACACCTTC. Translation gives CASSLLRGRSGYTF.

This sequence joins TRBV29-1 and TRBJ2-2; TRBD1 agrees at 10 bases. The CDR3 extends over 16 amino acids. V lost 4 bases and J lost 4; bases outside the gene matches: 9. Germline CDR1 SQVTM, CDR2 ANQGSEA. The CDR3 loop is CSVGGGTGDFTGELFF. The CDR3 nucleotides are TGCAGCGTTGGAGGGGGGACAGGGGATTTCACCGGGGAGCTGTTTTTT.

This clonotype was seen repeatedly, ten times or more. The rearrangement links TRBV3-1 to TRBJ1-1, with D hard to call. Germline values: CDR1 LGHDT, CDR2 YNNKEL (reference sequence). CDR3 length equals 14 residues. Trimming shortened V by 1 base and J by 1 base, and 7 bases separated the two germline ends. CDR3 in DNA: TGTGCCAGCAGCCAAGGGGTCGGGAACACTGAAGCTTTCTTT. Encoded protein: CASSQGVGNTEAFF.

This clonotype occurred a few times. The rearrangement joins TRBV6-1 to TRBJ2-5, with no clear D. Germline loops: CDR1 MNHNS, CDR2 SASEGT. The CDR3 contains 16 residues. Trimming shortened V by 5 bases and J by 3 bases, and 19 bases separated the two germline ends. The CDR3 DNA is TGTGCCAGCAGTCCGACGGCCGACTCCAAGAAAGAGACCCAGTACTTC. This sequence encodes CASSPTADSKKETQYF.

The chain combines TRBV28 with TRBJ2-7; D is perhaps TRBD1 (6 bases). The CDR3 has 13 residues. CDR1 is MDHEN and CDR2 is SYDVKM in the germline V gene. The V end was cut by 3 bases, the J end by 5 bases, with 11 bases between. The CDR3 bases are TGTGCCAGCAGTTTCCAACAGGGCAACGAGCAGTACTTC. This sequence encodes CASSFQQGNEQYF.

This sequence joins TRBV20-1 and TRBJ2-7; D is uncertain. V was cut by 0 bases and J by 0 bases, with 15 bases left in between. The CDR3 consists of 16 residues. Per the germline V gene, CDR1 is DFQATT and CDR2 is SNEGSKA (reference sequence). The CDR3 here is CSARDRIGQFSYEQYF. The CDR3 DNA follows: TGCAGTGCTAGAGATCGCATAGGGCAGTTCTCCTACGAGCAGTACTTC.